Sequencing of this T cell receptor (beta chain) was carried out in a study of blood T cell repertoires in COVID-19. Under the authors' procedure: From reference gene primer amplification, estimates of nucleated cell counts were derived. Profiled with immunoSEQ multiplex PCR; TCRdb holds only in-frame clones, not every one. V, J and clone size reflect that table, while D and trimming were determined from the DNA. This table holds 100,000 to 150,000 clones, about two thirds found once. CDR3 length: 17 amino acids. Unmatched junction bases numbered 8, after V lost 4 bases and J lost 1 base. Germline V gene lookup returns CDR1 SGDLS and CDR2 YYNGEE.

Sequencing used peripheral blood. The receptor was derived from a human donor with acute or convalescent COVID-19. The donor label of this sample is uncertain. The rearrangement links TRBV9 to TRBJ2-2; 9 bases match TRBD2. This CDR3 reads CASSTRSAGGNTGELFF. In DNA form, the CDR3 reads TGTGCCAGCAGCACGAGATCAGCGGGGGGGAACACCGGGGAGCTGTTTTTT.